The clone carrying this T cell receptor beta chain was observed a single time. Its antigen is not known. This specimen belongs to a study of cytomegalovirus exposure and HLA in healthy donors. Notes on the study in general: Versus the approximately 670-donor mean, an Asian-associated ancestry cluster reportedly showed fewer N-insertions in a later analysis. The authors enumerated around 150 TCR beta chains as linked to cytomegalovirus.

Primers included in the PCR were 60 Vbeta and 13 Jbeta primers. Original handling: In a later analysis, the count reached some 75 million unique TCR beta chains, with about 11 million shared. Profiled with immunoSEQ multiplex PCR; TCRdb holds only in-frame clones, not every one. Clonal size and the V and J genes are those of that table, whereas D and trimming came from the DNA. The sample yields roughly 200,000 clones, roughly 80% seen once. In nominal health when sampled, donors likely had unrecorded immune exposures nonetheless. V was clipped by 4 bases and J by 2 bases; unmatched bases: 3. The CDR3 loop spans 13 amino acids. CDR1 SQVTM and CDR2 ANQGSEA come from the germline V gene.

Sequences were obtained from PBMCs. This sequence originates from a man aged 25-40 years in good health and CMV-seronegative. This chain links TRBV29-1 with TRBJ2-7; TRBD2 aligns across 9 bases. CDR3 DNA sequence: TGCAGCGTTGTGGGCGGGGGGGCCTACGAGCAGTACTTC. Translating gives CSVVGGGAYEQYF.